The entry below describes one TCR beta chain. Method: immunoSEQ multiplex PCR; TCRdb's copy keeps in-frame clones and lacks some. The repertoire holds 76,000 or so clones, approximately 88% seen once, with about 9.9% in the top ten. These data belong to a study of control samples from healthy donors and cancer patients. The sample taken for sequencing was PBMCs. The TCR was taken from a woman aged 50 to 60 with colorectal cancer.

This chain's CDR3 is CASRARDRENTEAFF. CDR3 DNA sequence: TGTGCCAGCAGGGCCCGGGACAGGGAAAACACTGAAGCTTTCTTT. V and J are TRBV6-5 and TRBJ1-1, with TRBD1 matching 9 bases. CDR1 and CDR2 (germline): MNHEY, SVGAGI. Trimming cost V 6 bases and J 2 bases; bases outside gene matches: 7. CDR3 length equals 15 residues.